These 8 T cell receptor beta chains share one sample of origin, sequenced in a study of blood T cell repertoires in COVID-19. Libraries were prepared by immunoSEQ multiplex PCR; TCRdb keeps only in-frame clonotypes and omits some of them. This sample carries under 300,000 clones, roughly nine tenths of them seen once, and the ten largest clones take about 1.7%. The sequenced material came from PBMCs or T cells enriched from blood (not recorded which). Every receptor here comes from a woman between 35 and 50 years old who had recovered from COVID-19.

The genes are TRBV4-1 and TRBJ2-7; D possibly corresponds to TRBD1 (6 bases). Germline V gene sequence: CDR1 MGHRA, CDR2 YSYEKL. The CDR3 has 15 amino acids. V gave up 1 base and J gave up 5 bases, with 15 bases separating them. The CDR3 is CASSQGVGGRNEQYF. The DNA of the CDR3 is TGCGCCAGCAGCCAAGGTGTAGGGGGTCGCAACGAGCAGTACTTC.

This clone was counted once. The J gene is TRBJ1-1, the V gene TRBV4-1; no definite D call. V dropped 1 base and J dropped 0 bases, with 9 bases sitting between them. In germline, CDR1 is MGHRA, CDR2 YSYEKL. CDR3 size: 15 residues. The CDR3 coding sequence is TGCGCCAGCAGCCAAGTTGGGCAGGTGAACACTGAAGCTTTCTTT. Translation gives CASSQVGQVNTEAFF.

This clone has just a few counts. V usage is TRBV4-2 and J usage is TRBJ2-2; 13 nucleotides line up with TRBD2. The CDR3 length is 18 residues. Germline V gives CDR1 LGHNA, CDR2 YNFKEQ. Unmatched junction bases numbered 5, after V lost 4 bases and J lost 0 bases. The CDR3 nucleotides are TGTGCCAGCAGCCGCGGGACTAGCGGGGACACGAACACCGGGGAGCTGTTTTTT. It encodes CASSRGTSGDTNTGELFF.

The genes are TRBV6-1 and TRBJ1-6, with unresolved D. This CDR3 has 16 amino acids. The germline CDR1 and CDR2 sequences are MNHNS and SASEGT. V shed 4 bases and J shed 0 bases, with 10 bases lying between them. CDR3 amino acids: CASSAQRSSYNSPLHF. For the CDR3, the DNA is TGTGCCAGCAGTGCCCAAAGGAGCTCCTATAATTCACCCCTCCACTTT.

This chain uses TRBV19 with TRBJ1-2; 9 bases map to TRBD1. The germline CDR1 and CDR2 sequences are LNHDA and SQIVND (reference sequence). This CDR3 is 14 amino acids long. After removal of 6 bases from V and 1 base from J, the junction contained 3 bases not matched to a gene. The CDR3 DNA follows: TGTGCCAGTAGCCGACAGGGGGGTAACTATGGCTACACCTTC. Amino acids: CASSRQGGNYGYTF.

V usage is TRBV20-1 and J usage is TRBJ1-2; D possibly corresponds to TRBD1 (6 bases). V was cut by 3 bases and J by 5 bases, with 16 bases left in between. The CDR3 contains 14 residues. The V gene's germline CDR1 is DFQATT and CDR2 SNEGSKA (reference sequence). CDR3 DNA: TGCAGTGCTAGTCGACAGGCCGATGTTTATGGCTACACCTTC. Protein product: CSASRQADVYGYTF.

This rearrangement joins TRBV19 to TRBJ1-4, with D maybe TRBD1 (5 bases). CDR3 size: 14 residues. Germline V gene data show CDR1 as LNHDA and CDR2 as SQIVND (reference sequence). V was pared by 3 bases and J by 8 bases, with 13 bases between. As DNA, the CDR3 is TGTGCCAGTAGTATCCTTCAGGGATCGGAAAAACTGTTTTTT. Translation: CASSILQGSEKLFF. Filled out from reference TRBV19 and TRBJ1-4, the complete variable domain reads DGGITQSPKYLFRKEGQNVTLSCEQNLNHDAMYWYRQDPGQGLRLIYYSQIVNDFQKGDIAEGYSVSREKKESFPLTVTSAQKNPTAFYLCASSILQGSEKLFFGSGTQLSVL.

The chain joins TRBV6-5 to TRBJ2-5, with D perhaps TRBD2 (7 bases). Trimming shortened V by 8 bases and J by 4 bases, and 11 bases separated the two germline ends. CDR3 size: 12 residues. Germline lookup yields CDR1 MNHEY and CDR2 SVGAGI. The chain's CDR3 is CASGEGGETQYF. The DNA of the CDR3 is TGTGCCAGCGGGGAGGGGGGAGAGACCCAGTACTTC.